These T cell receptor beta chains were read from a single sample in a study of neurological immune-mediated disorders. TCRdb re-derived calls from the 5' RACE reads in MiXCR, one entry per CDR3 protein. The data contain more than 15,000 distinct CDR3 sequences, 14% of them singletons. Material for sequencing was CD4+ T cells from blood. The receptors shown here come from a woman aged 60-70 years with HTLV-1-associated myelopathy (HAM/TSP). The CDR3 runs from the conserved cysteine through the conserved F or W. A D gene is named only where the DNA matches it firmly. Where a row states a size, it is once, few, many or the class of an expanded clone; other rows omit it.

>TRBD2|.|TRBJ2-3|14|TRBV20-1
CSASGTSTTDTQYF
TGCAGTGCTTCCGGGACTAGCACCACAGATACGCAGTATTTT
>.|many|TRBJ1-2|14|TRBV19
CATEGQPPYYGYTF
TGTGCCACCGAAGGACAGCCTCCTTATTATGGCTACACCTTC
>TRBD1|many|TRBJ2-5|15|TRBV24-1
CATSDPGTGAETQYF
TGTGCCACCAGTGATCCCGGGACAGGCGCAGAGACCCAGTACTTC
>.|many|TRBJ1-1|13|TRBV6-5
CASSYSSYTEAFF
TGTGCCAGCAGTTACTCCAGCTACACTGAAGCTTTCTTT
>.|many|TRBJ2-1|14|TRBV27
CASSLGGRGPEQFF
TGTGCCAGCAGTTTAGGAGGGCGGGGGCCTGAGCAGTTCTTC
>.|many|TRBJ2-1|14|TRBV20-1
CSPWRPGDNNEQFF
TGCAGTCCATGGCGGCCAGGGGACAACAATGAGCAGTTCTTC
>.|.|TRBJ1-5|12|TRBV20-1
CSARDPTGPQHF
TGCAGTGCTAGAGACCCTACAGGACCCCAGCATTTT
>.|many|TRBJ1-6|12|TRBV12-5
CASQGHNSPLHF
TGTGCTAGTCAGGGACACAATTCACCCCTCCACTTT
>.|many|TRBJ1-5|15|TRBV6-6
CASSFQGYSNQPQHF
TGTGCCAGCAGTTTTCAGGGTTATAGCAATCAGCCCCAGCATTTT
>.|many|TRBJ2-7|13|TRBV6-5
CASSPHSFYEQYF
TGTGCCAGCAGTCCCCATAGTTTCTACGAGCAGTACTTC
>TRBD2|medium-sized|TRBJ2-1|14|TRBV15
CATGVAGGENEQFF
TGTGCCACGGGGGTAGCGGGAGGTGAAAATGAGCAGTTCTTC
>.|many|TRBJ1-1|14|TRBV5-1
CASSLTQVGTEAFF
TGCGCCAGCAGCTTGACACAAGTGGGCACTGAAGCTTTCTTT
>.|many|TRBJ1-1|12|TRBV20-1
CSAREGHTEAFF
TGCAGTGCTAGGGAGGGGCACACTGAAGCTTTCTTT
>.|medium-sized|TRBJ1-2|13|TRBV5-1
CASSFQGNYGYTF
TGCGCCAGCAGCTTTCAGGGGAACTATGGCTACACCTTC
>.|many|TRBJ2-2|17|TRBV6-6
CASSYPTPLGDTGELFF
TGTGCCAGCAGTTACCCGACCCCCCTGGGGGACACCGGGGAGCTGTTTTTT
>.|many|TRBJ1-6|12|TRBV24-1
CATSDYGSPLHF
TGTGCCACCAGTGACTATGGGTCACCCCTCCACTTT
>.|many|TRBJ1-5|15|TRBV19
CASSSKGRSNQPQHF
TGTGCCAGTAGTTCAAAAGGCCGGTCCAATCAGCCCCAGCATTTT
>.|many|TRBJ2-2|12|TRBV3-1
CASSLYTGELFF
TGTGCCAGCAGCCTCTACACCGGGGAGCTGTTTTTT
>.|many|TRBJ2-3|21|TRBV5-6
CASSFYICSARLAGSTDTQYF
.
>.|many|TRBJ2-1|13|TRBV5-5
CASVRDSQNEQFF
TGTGCCAGCGTCCGGGACTCGCAAAATGAGCAGTTCTTC
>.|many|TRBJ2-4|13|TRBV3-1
CASSLDHKNIQYF
TGTGCCAGCAGCCTGGACCATAAAAACATTCAGTACTTC
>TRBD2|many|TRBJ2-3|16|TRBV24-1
CATSDPRSGVTDTQYF
TGTGCCACCAGTGATCCCCGTAGCGGGGTCACAGATACGCAGTATTTT
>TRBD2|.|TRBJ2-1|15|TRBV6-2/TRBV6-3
CAISGTSVGYNEQFF
TGTGCCATCAGCGGGACTAGCGTGGGATACAATGAGCAGTTCTTC
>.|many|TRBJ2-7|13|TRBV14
CASSRIRDGEQYF
TGTGCCAGCAGCCGCATACGGGACGGCGAGCAGTACTTC
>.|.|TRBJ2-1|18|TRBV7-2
CASGLAGPGQRTYNEQFF
TGTGCTTCGGGCTTGGCAGGCCCCGGGCAGAGGACCTACAATGAGCAGTTCTTC
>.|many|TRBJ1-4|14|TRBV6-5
CASSYSGANEKLFF
TGTGCCAGCAGTTACTCCGGGGCTAATGAAAAACTGTTTTTT
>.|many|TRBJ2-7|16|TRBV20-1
CSAESTERTSSGEQYF
TGCAGTGCCGAATCGACAGAGCGAACATCCTCGGGGGAGCAGTACTTC
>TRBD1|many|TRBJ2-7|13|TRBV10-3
CATIGTGGYEQYF
TGTGCCACCATCGGGACAGGGGGCTACGAGCAGTACTTC
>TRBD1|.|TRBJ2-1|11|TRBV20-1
CSAPHRGEQFF
TGCAGTGCACCCCACAGGGGTGAGCAGTTCTTC
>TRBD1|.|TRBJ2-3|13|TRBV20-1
CSARSQGADTQYF
TGCAGTGCTAGGTCTCAGGGGGCGGATACGCAGTATTTT
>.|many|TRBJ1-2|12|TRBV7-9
CASSSSSYGYTF
TGTGCCAGCAGCTCCTCCTCCTATGGCTACACCTTC
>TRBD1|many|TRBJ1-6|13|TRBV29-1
CSVRTGGNSPLHF
TGCAGCGTTCGGACAGGTGGAAATTCACCCCTCCACTTT
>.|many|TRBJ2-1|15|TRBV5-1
CASSSNRESYNEQFF
TGCGCCAGCAGCTCCAATCGGGAGAGCTACAATGAGCAGTTCTTC
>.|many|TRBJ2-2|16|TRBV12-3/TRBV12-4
CASSLRKALQSGELFF
TGTGCCAGCAGTCTCAGGAAAGCCCTCCAAAGCGGGGAGCTGTTTTTT
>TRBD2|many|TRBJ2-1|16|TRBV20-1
CSARVPGGVSYNEQFF
TGCAGTGCTAGAGTCCCGGGGGGAGTCTCCTACAATGAGCAGTTCTTC
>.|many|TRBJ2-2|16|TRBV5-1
CASSFMDGKNTGELFF
TGCGCCAGCAGCTTCATGGACGGAAAGAACACCGGGGAGCTGTTTTTT
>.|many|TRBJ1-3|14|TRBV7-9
CASTRGQSGNTIYF
TGTGCCAGCACCCGGGGGCAGTCCGGAAACACCATATATTTT
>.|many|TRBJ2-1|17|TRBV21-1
CASSKRSRGGAYNEQFF
TGTGCCAGCAGCAAACGGAGTAGGGGAGGCGCCTACAATGAGCAGTTCTTC
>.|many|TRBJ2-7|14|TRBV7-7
CASSVGPSSYEQYF
TGTGCCAGCAGCGTAGGACCCAGCTCCTACGAGCAGTACTTC
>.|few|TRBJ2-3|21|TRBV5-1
CASSFYICSGTAGGPPDTQYF
.
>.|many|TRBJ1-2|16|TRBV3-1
CASSLLGGASNYGYTF
TGTGCCAGCAGCCTTTTGGGCGGGGCCTCTAACTATGGCTACACCTTC
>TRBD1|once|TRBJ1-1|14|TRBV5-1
CASSLSGGRAEAFF
TGCGCCAGCAGCCTATCAGGGGGCCGGGCTGAAGCTTTCTTT
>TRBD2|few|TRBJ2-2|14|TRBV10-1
CASRLGLGAGELFF
TGCGCCAGCAGACTGGGACTAGGGGCCGGGGAGCTGTTTTTT
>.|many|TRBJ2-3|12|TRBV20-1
CSVRDPTDTQYF
TGCAGTGTCCGGGACCCCACAGATACGCAGTATTTT
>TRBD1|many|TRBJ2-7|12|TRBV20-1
CSGRGRTYEQYF
TGCAGTGGCAGGGGGCGCACCTACGAGCAGTACTTC
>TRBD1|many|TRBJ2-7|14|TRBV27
CASSLTGGSYEQYF
TGTGCCAGCAGTTTAACAGGGGGCTCCTACGAGCAGTACTTC
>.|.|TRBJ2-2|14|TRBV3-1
CASSQFSATGELFF
TGTGCCAGCAGCCAGTTTTCGGCTACCGGGGAGCTGTTTTTT
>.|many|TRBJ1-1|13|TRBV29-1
CSAEWLLNTEAFF
TGCAGCGCTGAATGGCTCCTGAACACTGAAGCTTTCTTT
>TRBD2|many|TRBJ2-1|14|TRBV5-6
CASATPGLAPEQFF
TGTGCCAGCGCAACTCCGGGACTAGCCCCTGAGCAGTTCTTC
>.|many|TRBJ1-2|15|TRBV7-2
CASSSLTGYLYGYTF
TGTGCCAGCAGCTCCCTTACAGGATACCTCTATGGCTACACCTTC
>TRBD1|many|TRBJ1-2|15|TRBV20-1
CSARSPGQGDYGYTF
TGCAGTGCTAGATCTCCGGGACAGGGAGACTATGGCTACACCTTC
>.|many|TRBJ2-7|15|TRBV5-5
CASSNPGASSYEQYF
TGTGCCAGCAGTAATCCCGGAGCGAGCTCCTACGAGCAGTACTTC
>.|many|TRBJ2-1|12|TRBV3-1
CASSQEPNEQFF
TGTGCCAGCAGCCAAGAACCCAATGAGCAGTTCTTC
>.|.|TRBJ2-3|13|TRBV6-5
CAVTEGVFNTQYF
TGTGCTGTCACTGAGGGAGTTTTTAATACGCAGTATTTT
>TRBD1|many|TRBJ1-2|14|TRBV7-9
CASSPGQGRSTYTF
TGTGCCAGCAGCCCGGGACAGGGACGTTCAACATACACCTTC
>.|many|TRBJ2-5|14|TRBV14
CASSRPRPQETQYF
TGTGCCAGCAGCCGCCCGCGCCCCCAAGAGACCCAGTACTTC
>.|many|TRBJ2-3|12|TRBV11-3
CASSPRADTQYF
TGTGCCAGCAGTCCCCGGGCAGATACGCAGTATTTT
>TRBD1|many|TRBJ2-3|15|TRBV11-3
CASSRDRGTTDTQYF
TGTGCCAGCAGCCGTGACAGGGGTACGACAGATACGCAGTATTTT
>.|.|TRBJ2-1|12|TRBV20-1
CSAGIGGQVQFF
TGCAGTGCTGGGATCGGGGGGCAGGTACAGTTCTTC